These T cell receptor beta chains were read from a single sample in a study of T cells in Graves' hyperthyroidism and ophthalmopathy. One entry per CDR3 protein, called by TCRdb with MiXCR from the multiplex PCR reads. This table holds hundreds of thousands of distinct CDR3 sequences, about 15% found once. The sequenced sample was blood. Receptors originate from a woman aged 25-40 years with Graves' hyperthyroidism. Each CDR3 is given with its conserved first and last residue. The order of the fields is J gene, clone size, V gene, CDR3 protein. Only some rows state a clone size, as once, few, many or a class for expanded clones.

>TRBJ1-1|.|TRBV18
CASSPSGGRTEAFF
>TRBJ1-2|.|TRBV4-1
CATTRGYGYTF
>TRBJ1-5|many|TRBV3-1
CASSQNGADGNQPQHF
>TRBJ2-1|.|TRBV28
CASSPSGGDYNEQFF
>TRBJ1-5|many|TRBV28
CASSSGSQPQHF
>TRBJ1-6|few|TRBV6-1
CASSEVARINSYNSPLHF
>TRBJ2-2|many|TRBV3-1
CASSQHRAGTGELFF
>TRBJ1-5|.|TRBV7-2
CASSSRVDQPQHF
>TRBJ2-3|.|TRBV6-4
CASSDQAGSTDTQYF
>TRBJ2-2|many|TRBV5-1
CASSSDLAGANTGELFF
>TRBJ2-5|many|TRBV9
CASSSRLGTASKETQYF
>TRBJ1-2|.|TRBV27
CASSLGPSTNGYTF
>TRBJ1-4|few|TRBV18
CASSPRGNEKLFF
>TRBJ2-2|.|TRBV7-2
CASSFGLAGGPSTGELFF
>TRBJ2-3|many|TRBV28
CASSFYWGGGTDTQYF
>TRBJ2-1|once|TRBV15
CATSRDRVGFRSYNGQFF
>TRBJ2-1|many|TRBV24-1
CATSDPVLRYNEQFF
>TRBJ2-7|.|TRBV20-1
CSARDRGEILHEQYF
>TRBJ1-5|.|TRBV12-3/TRBV12-4
CASSFRRRPFNQPQHF
>TRBJ1-6|.|TRBV4-2
CASSQAGGNSPLHF
>TRBJ2-5|few|TRBV7-8
CASSLRASGIQETQYF
>.|.|TRBV25-1
CASSRIAGISYEQFF
>TRBJ2-3|many|TRBV5-1
CASSPGLAGGPGASDTQYF
>TRBJ2-7|many|TRBV6-2/TRBV6-3
CASSYSRLAGDYEQYF
>TRBJ2-7|many|TRBV20-1
CSARGFAGSYEQYF
>TRBJ2-1|many|TRBV30
CAGEPGGPYNEQFF
>TRBJ2-7|.|TRBV9
CASSEGAGVSPAEQYF
>TRBJ1-5|many|TRBV2
CASNGGFVDNQPQHF
>TRBJ2-7|.|TRBV28
CASSFLGGSAYEQYF
>TRBJ2-7|.|TRBV24-1
CATSDGRQGVRGSEQYF
>TRBJ1-4|many|TRBV5-1
CASSQDRAINEKLFF
>TRBJ2-1|many|TRBV2
CASSDLGVYNEQFF
>TRBJ2-1|few|TRBV15
CATRGRAGYNEQFF